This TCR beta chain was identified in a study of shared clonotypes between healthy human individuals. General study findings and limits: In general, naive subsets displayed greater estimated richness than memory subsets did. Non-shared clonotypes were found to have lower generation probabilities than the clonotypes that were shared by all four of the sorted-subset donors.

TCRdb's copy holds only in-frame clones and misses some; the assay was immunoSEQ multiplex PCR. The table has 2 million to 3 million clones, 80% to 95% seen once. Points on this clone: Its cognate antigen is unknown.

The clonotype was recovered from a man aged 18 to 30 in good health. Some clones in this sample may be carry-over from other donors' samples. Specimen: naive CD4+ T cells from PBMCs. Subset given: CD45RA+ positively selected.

Written as DNA, the CDR3 is TGTGCCAGCTCACCAAGTGGGGGCGGATTTCGTCCCACAGATACGCAGTATTTT. This translates into CASSPSGGGFRPTDTQYF. V usage is TRBV18 and J usage is TRBJ2-3, with a tentative D call TRBD1 (6 bases). The CDR3 consists of 18 residues. V lost 2 bases and J 2 bases, leaving 20 bases between the germline ends. Germline V gives CDR1 KGHSH, CDR2 LQKENI.